This TCR beta chain was sequenced in a study of T cell responses to AZD1222 COVID-19 vaccine. Study-wide results and limits: CD4 TCRs associated with vaccination spanned spike, dominating at 160-218 and 743-854. Spike-specific TCRs gained breadth and depth after people received two AZD1222 doses. Donors skewed white British and female; clonal diversity was possibly underestimated.

Details on this clone: The antigen remains unidentified.

Sequenced by immunoSEQ multiplex PCR; TCRdb stores in-frame clones only, minus some. The sample lists roughly 87,000 clones, about nine tenths occurring once. The germline gives CDR1 MNHEY, CDR2 SVGAGI. V lost 6 bases and J lost 7; bases outside the gene matches: 11. CDR3 length equals 15 residues. The chain uses TRBV6-5 and TRBJ1-5; 8 positions agree with TRBD1. The receptor comes from an adult who received the AZD1222 COVID-19 vaccine. The sample in question was peripheral blood, obtained 28 days after the second AZD1222 dose. CDR3 region: CASSPGTGGGQPQHF. CDR3 bases: TGTGCCAGCAGCCCCGGGACAGGCGGGGGGCAGCCCCAGCATTTT.